This entry lists 31 T cell receptor beta chains sequenced from one sample in a study of T cell responses to AZD1222 COVID-19 vaccine (dated by TCRdb to the early 2020s). Receptor amplification or capture employed the immunoSEQ multiplex PCR assay. Not all clones reach the TCRdb copy of this immuneACCESS table, which keeps in-frame sequences only. Checked studies attribute under half of the gap to unresolved V genes and leave the rest unexplained. The sample yields about 140,000 clones; approximately 92% were counted once. The ten largest clones represent around 1.8% of the sample. Reading the label with the study, this specimen's time point is: baseline before first vaccination. The specimen was peripheral blood, collected on day 0 of AZD1222 vaccination. The receptors come from an adult in good health.

V and J are TRBV10-3 and TRBJ1-1; D call uncertain. Trimming took off 6 bases at V and 4 bases at J, with 15 bases between the two ends. Germline CDR1 ENHRY, CDR2 SYGVKD. This CDR3 comprises 14 residues. Here the CDR3 reads CAIRPALEGTEAFF. CDR3 coding DNA: TGTGCCATCAGGCCTGCTCTGGAAGGCACTGAAGCTTTCTTT.

The chain has TRBV6-1 and TRBJ2-6, with no clear D. Germline CDR1 MNHNS, CDR2 SASEGT. The germline V and J ends were trimmed by 2 bases and 1 base, with 6 bases remaining between them. The CDR3 is made up of 15 amino acids. The CDR3 coding sequence is TGTGCCAGCAGTGAAAAGGATTCTGGGGCCAACGTCCTGACTTTC. Translating gives CASSEKDSGANVLTF.

The DNA of the CDR3 is TGTGCCAGCAGTTACTCAAACAGGAACACTGAAGCTTTCTTT. This sequence encodes CASSYSNRNTEAFF. The chain employs TRBV6-5 and TRBJ1-1; D remains unclear. There are 14 residues in the CDR3. The V end lost 0 bases, the J end lost 1 base, and 6 bases lay between the germline ends. Germline loops: CDR1 MNHEY, CDR2 SVGAGI.

The J gene is TRBJ1-1, the V gene TRBV7-9, with D maybe TRBD1 (6 bases). CDR1 SEHNR and CDR2 FQNEAQ come from the germline V gene (reference sequence). Trimming removed 1 base at V and 7 bases at J, with 19 bases between. CDR3 size: 16 residues. Here the CDR3 DNA reads TGTGCCAGCAGCTTAGTATCTGGGGGCTATAGTGGTGAAGCTTTCTTT. Protein sequence: CASSLVSGGYSGEAFF.

The chain recombines TRBV10-3 with TRBJ2-3, with D possibly being TRBD1 (5 bases). Germline CDR1 reads ENHRY; CDR2 reads SYGVKD. V shed 10 bases and J shed 7 bases, with 21 bases lying between them. The CDR3 extends over 14 amino acids. In DNA, the CDR3 is TGTGCCACGCAAACCCGGACCGCGGACAATACGCAGTATTTT. Residues: CATQTRTADNTQYF.

V gene TRBV5-1 combines with J gene TRBJ2-2, with 8 bases matching TRBD1. CDR3 size: 15 residues. From germline, CDR1 is SGHRS and CDR2 YFSETQ. Germline trimming cut 2 bases from V and 4 bases from J; bases unmatched to any gene: 4. The CDR3 reads CASSFQGAATGELFF. CDR3 DNA: TGCGCCAGCAGCTTCCAGGGGGCGGCCACCGGGGAGCTGTTTTTT.

The chain joins TRBV5-1 to TRBJ1-2; unclear D gene. Trimming took off 0 bases at V and 6 bases at J, with 6 bases between the two ends. CDR3 length: 12 residues. Germline V gene data show CDR1 as SGHRS and CDR2 as YFSETQ. CDR3 in DNA: TGCGCCAGCAGCTTGGGGCGGGATGGCTACACCTTC. Translation gives CASSLGRDGYTF.

J is TRBJ2-5 and V is TRBV5-1; D is perhaps TRBD1 (6 bases). V dropped 6 bases and J dropped 5 bases, with 14 bases sitting between them. Germline V gene sequence: CDR1 SGHRS, CDR2 YFSETQ. The CDR3 spans 13 residues. CDR3 protein: CASNLGAQETQYF. CDR3 DNA sequence: TGCGCCAGCAACCTGGGGGCGCAGGAGACCCAGTACTTC.

V usage is TRBV9 and J usage is TRBJ1-1; 8 bases line up with TRBD1. The ends lost 1 base at V and 0 bases at J; junction bases unmatched: 2. From germline, CDR1 is SGDLS and CDR2 YYNGEE. CDR3 length: 15 residues. CDR3 residues: CASSVRDRMNTEAFF. CDR3 sequence (DNA): TGTGCCAGCAGCGTAAGGGACAGGATGAACACTGAAGCTTTCTTT.

The V and J genes are TRBV7-3 and TRBJ1-2; 7 bases are a match to TRBD1. CDR3 length: 16 amino acids. The trim removed 5 bases at V and 4 bases at J, leaving 13 bases unmatched. Per the germline V gene, CDR1 is SGHTA and CDR2 is FQGTGA. The CDR3 DNA reads as TGTGCCAGCAGCGCCATATACAGGGGAAAGGGCTATGGCTACACCTTC. This gives the protein CASSAIYRGKGYGYTF.

This chain connects TRBV7-9 to TRBJ2-7; perhaps D is TRBD1 or TRBD2 (7 bases each). Trimming took off 3 bases at V and 5 bases at J, with 14 bases between the two ends. In germline, CDR1 is SEHNR, CDR2 FQNEAQ (reference sequence). This CDR3 spans 14 amino acids. CDR3 in DNA: TGTGCCAGCAGCTTCAGGGGGGGATCAAACGAGCAGTACTTC. Residues: CASSFRGGSNEQYF.

The chain uses TRBV6-2 or TRBV6-3 and TRBJ2-7, with D unclear. V was cut by 4 bases and J by 4 bases, with 8 bases left in between. Germline-derived CDR1 and CDR2 are MNHEY and SVGEGT. The CDR3 covers 12 residues. CDR3 protein: CASSSQIYEQYF. CDR3 sequence (DNA): TGTGCCAGCAGTTCCCAGATTTACGAGCAGTACTTC.

This chain uses TRBV6-5 with TRBJ2-5; 12 bases map to TRBD2. CDR3 length: 15 residues. CDR1 is MNHEY, CDR2 SVGAGI, per germline. Germline trimming cut 6 bases from V and 3 bases from J; bases unmatched to any gene: 5. The CDR3 sequence is CASRRLAGDKETQYF. The CDR3 DNA reads TGTGCCAGCAGGAGACTAGCGGGAGATAAAGAGACCCAGTACTTC.

This rearrangement joins TRBV4-2 to TRBJ2-7; the D is unclear. CDR3 length: 14 residues. Trimming took 0 bases from V and 3 from J, leaving 9 bases between them. CDR1 and CDR2 from the germline V gene are LGHNA and YNFKEQ. CDR3 sequence (DNA): TGTGCCAGCAGCCAAGATAGGGTTCTCTACGAGCAGTACTTC. Its protein is CASSQDRVLYEQYF.

This chain uses TRBV27 with TRBJ1-1; perhaps TRBD1 as D (5 bases). The CDR3 spans 18 residues. The V and J ends lost 5 bases and 3 bases respectively, with 25 bases between them. Germline loops: CDR1 MNHEY, CDR2 SMNVEV (reference sequence). The chain's CDR3 is CASSTYIGQARRYTEAFF. Written as DNA, the CDR3 is TGTGCCAGCAGTACGTACATCGGACAAGCGCGGAGGTACACTGAAGCTTTCTTT.

The chain carries TRBV7-9 and TRBJ2-3; TRBD1 matches at 9 bases. Trimming removed 5 bases from V and 5 bases from J; junction bases left unmatched: 5. The CDR3 is made up of 14 amino acids. Germline CDR1 reads SEHNR; CDR2 reads FQNEAQ (reference sequence). This CDR3 is CASSPTGGEDTQYF. The CDR3, as DNA: TGTGCCAGCAGCCCCACAGGGGGCGAAGATACGCAGTATTTT.

The V and J genes are TRBV2 and TRBJ1-6, with D perhaps TRBD1 (5 bases). This CDR3 is 13 amino acids long. Trimming cost V 7 bases and J 9 bases, with 13 bases left between them. Germline values: CDR1 SNHLY, CDR2 FYNNEI. The CDR3 bases are TGTGCCAGCACCAGGGAGGGTCGTTCACCCCTCCACTTT. Amino acid sequence: CASTREGRSPLHF.

The chain employs TRBV19 and TRBJ1-4, with 7 bases matching TRBD1. Germline CDR1 is LNHDA and CDR2 is SQIVND (reference sequence). V trimming: 6 bases; J trimming: 10 bases; junction bases outside the gene matches: 8. This CDR3 comprises 13 residues. CDR3 bases: TGTGCCAGTAGCCCCCCGGGACAGCGAAAACTGTTTTTT. It is translated as CASSPPGQRKLFF.

The rearrangement joins TRBV5-1 to TRBJ2-5, with 9 bases matching TRBD2. Germline CDR1 and CDR2: SGHRS and YFSETQ. The junction had 8 bases not matched to a gene; V was cut back by 4 bases and J by 4 bases. The CDR3 is made up of 15 amino acids. Written as DNA, the CDR3 is TGCGCCAGCAGCCTCGACTCGGGACTAGCAGAGACCCAGTACTTC. Encoded protein: CASSLDSGLAETQYF.

The rearrangement links TRBV5-1 to TRBJ1-5; 7 bases agree with TRBD1. The CDR3 extends over 15 amino acids. V shed 0 bases, J shed 6 bases, and the junction held 6 bases outside the gene matches. The germline CDR1 and CDR2 sequences are SGHRS and YFSETQ. In nucleotides, the CDR3 is TGCGCCAGCAGCTTGGCCGGACAGGCGATTCAGCCCCAGCATTTT. Translated, it gives CASSLAGQAIQPQHF.

The table lists this clone with a count of one. The rearrangement joins TRBV7-8 to TRBJ2-7, with 10 bases that match TRBD2. Per the germline V gene, CDR1 is SGHVS and CDR2 is FQNEAQ. Trimming removed 4 bases from V and 3 bases from J; junction bases left unmatched: 9. The CDR3 runs 16 residues. DNA of the CDR3: TGTGCCAGCAGCTCGAGCGGGACTAGCGTTTTCTACGAGCAGTACTTC. Amino acid sequence: CASSSSGTSVFYEQYF.

This chain links TRBV9 with TRBJ1-4; a possible D gene is TRBD1 (6 bases). Trimming shortened V by 2 bases and J by 7 bases, and 15 bases separated the two germline ends. CDR3 size: 15 residues. Germline CDR1 is SGDLS and CDR2 is YYNGEE. In DNA, the CDR3 is TGTGCCAGCAGCGTCAAACAGGGTCTTGGTGAAAAACTGTTTTTT. This translates into CASSVKQGLGEKLFF. The full variable domain, with the rest looked up from reference TRBV9 and TRBJ1-4, is DSGVTQTPKHLITATGQRVTLRCSPRSGDLSVYWYQQSLDQGLQFLIQYYNGEERAKGNILERFSAQQFPDLHSELNLSSLELGDSALYFCASSVKQGLGEKLFFGSGTQLSVL.

This chain uses TRBV9 with TRBJ2-1; TRBD2 matches 16 bases. Per the germline V gene, CDR1 is SGDLS and CDR2 is YYNGEE. Trimming cost V 3 bases and J 10 bases; bases outside gene matches: 7. This CDR3 is built from 16 residues. The CDR3 nucleotides are TGTGCCAGCAGCGCCGGGACTAGCGGGAGGGCCGAGGAGCAGTTCTTC. Its translation is CASSAGTSGRAEEQFF. The variable domain in full, completed from reference TRBV9 and TRBJ2-1, reads DSGVTQTPKHLITATGQRVTLRCSPRSGDLSVYWYQQSLDQGLQFLIQYYNGEERAKGNILERFSAQQFPDLHSELNLSSLELGDSALYFCASSAGTSGRAEEQFFGPGTRLTVL.

This chain connects TRBV15 to TRBJ1-6; possible D gene TRBD1, 5 bases. Germline V CDR1 and CDR2: LNHNV, YYDKDF (reference sequence). The V and J ends lost 0 bases and 8 bases respectively, with 8 bases between them. CDR3 size: 14 residues. The CDR3 DNA reads as TGTGCCACCAGCAGAGATTTCAGGGATTCACCCCTCCACTTT. Translated: CATSRDFRDSPLHF.

The rearrangement joins TRBV19 to TRBJ1-5; D unclear. Germline V gives CDR1 LNHDA, CDR2 SQIVND (reference sequence). The CDR3 covers 16 residues. V lost 1 base to trimming and J lost 1 base, with 11 bases between them. The CDR3 coding sequence is TGTGCCAGTAGTATAGTGGGTGACGGCAGCAATCAGCCCCAGCATTTT. This gives the protein CASSIVGDGSNQPQHF.

This chain uses TRBV5-1 with TRBJ1-1; 7 nucleotides match TRBD1. The CDR3 has 15 residues. From germline, CDR1 is SGHRS and CDR2 YFSETQ. The junction had 7 bases not matched to a gene; V was cut back by 2 bases and J by 3 bases. CDR3 sequence: CASSFGDREYTEAFF. CDR3 DNA: TGCGCCAGCAGCTTTGGAGACAGGGAATACACTGAAGCTTTCTTT.

In the case of this clone: Different DNA sequences within this sample yield the same CDR3. The gene calls are TRBV19 and TRBJ1-1; no clear D gene. The germline V gene encodes CDR1 LNHDA and CDR2 SQIVND (reference sequence). This CDR3 comprises 13 residues. The V gene lost 2 bases and the J gene lost 2 bases, with 6 bases spanning the gap. The CDR3 DNA follows: TGTGCCAGTAGTATAAACAGCAACACTGAAGCTTTCTTT. It encodes CASSINSNTEAFF.

This clone has just one count. J is TRBJ1-6 and V is TRBV28, with TRBD1 as a possible D gene (5 bases). The germline V gene encodes CDR1 MDHEN and CDR2 SYDVKM. This CDR3 spans 15 amino acids. V lost 4 bases and J 18 bases, leaving 25 bases between the germline ends. CDR3 amino acids: CASSSYTPPDRGDHF. The CDR3 bases are TGTGCCAGCAGTTCTTATACACCGCCGGATCGGGGGGACCACTTT.

This chain connects TRBV29-1 to TRBJ2-1; 10 positions match TRBD2. V lost 6 bases, J lost 7 bases, and 9 bases stayed unmatched. Looked up from germline, CDR1 is SQVTM and CDR2 is ANQGSEA. This CDR3 contains 14 residues. The CDR3 spells CSVYGLAGANEQFF. CDR3 bases: TGCAGCGTGTACGGGCTAGCGGGAGCGAATGAGCAGTTCTTC.

This sequence joins TRBV28 and TRBJ1-2, with unresolved D. Deletions cut 5 bases from V and 0 bases from J, with 13 bases between. The length of the CDR3 is 15 residues. Per the germline V gene, CDR1 is MDHEN and CDR2 is SYDVKM. Here the CDR3 DNA reads TGTGCCAGCAGTCTTATTTATTCAGCTAACTATGGCTACACCTTC. Amino acids: CASSLIYSANYGYTF.

V is TRBV9 and J is TRBJ1-6, with a tentative D call TRBD1 (5 bases). The ends were cut back, 0 bases at V and 8 bases at J, with 12 bases in the middle. CDR3 length: 15 residues. Germline assignment: CDR1 SGDLS and CDR2 YYNGEE. CDR3 nucleotide sequence: TGTGCCAGCAGCGTAGACGGGGACCGTTATTCACCCCTCCACTTT. Protein: CASSVDGDRYSPLHF.